These 4 T cell receptor beta chains were all obtained from the same sample, sequenced in a study of synovial regulatory T cells in juvenile arthritis. Here immunoSEQ multiplex PCR was the method, and the copy in TCRdb shows in-frame clones only, minus some. The table lists about 10,000 clones, with less than 0.45% in the top ten. The source material was Treg cells from blood. Subset indicated: remaining (HLA-DR-negative) circulating blood Treg cells. The source is a donor between 2 and 29 years old with juvenile idiopathic arthritis.

This chain connects TRBV6-1 to TRBJ2-7; TCRdb names TRBD2, which stays unverified in the absence of DNA. CDR3 length: 22 residues. Only the protein is available. The germline gives CDR1 MNHNS, CDR2 SASEGT. The CDR3 protein is CASSEALIMRLAGEKYSYEQYF.

The gene calls are TRBV10-3 and TRBJ2-1; TCRdb picks TRBD2, but there is no DNA to check that call. The CDR3 sequence is 15 residues long. The DNA is unrecorded. The germline gives CDR1 ENHRY, CDR2 SYGVKD. CDR3 sequence reads: CASTRREGGHNEQFF.

This chain links TRBV18 with TRBJ2-1. The length of the CDR3 is 11 residues. DNA is not recorded here. Germline V lookup: CDR1 KGHSH, CDR2 LQKENI. The CDR3 sequence: CASSPRDEQFF.

The chain employs TRBV5-1 and TRBJ1-2; without DNA, the TCRdb call of TRBD1 cannot be checked. From germline, CDR1 is SGHRS and CDR2 YFSETQ. This CDR3 comprises 14 residues. No DNA was logged. The chain's CDR3 is CASSLGQGAYGYTF. Together with reference TRBV5-1 and TRBJ1-2, the CDR3 gives the full variable domain: KAGVTQTPRYLIKTRGQQVTLSCSPISGHRSVSWYQQTPGQGLQFLFEYFSETQRNKGNFPGRFSGRQFSNSRSEMNVSTLELGDSALYLCASSLGQGAYGYTFGSGTRLTVV.